A selection of T cell receptor beta chains follows, all from one sample in a study of blood T cells in healthy people across ages. TCRdb used MiXCR to reprocess the 5' RACE reads, holding one entry per CDR3 protein. The sample lists around 1,500,000 distinct CDR3 sequences; approximately 40% were seen once. Sequencing was carried out using blood. Source of these receptors: a woman aged 18-30 years in good health. Each CDR3 is given with its conserved first and last residue. A D gene is named only where the DNA matches it firmly. Size tells how often a clone was seen (once, few, many) or the class of an expanded clone, and some rows leave it out.

J gene,clone size,D gene,V gene,CDR3 DNA,CDR3 protein
TRBJ1-5,-,TRBD1,TRBV30,TGTGCCTGGAGTGTACGGGGACAGCACAATCAGCCCCAGCATTTT,CAWSVRGQHNQPQHF
TRBJ2-7,few,-,TRBV20-1,TGCAGTGTTACCACGGGAAACGAGCAGTACTTC,CSVTTGNEQYF
TRBJ2-7,few,-,TRBV7-9,TGTGCCAGCAGGAGACTAGGTCCCTACGAGCAGTACTTC,CASRRLGPYEQYF
TRBJ2-5,few,-,TRBV3-1,TGTGCCAGCAGCCAAGGACTAGTGATTGAGCAGTACTTC,CASSQGLVIEQYF
TRBJ2-7,-,TRBD2,TRBV7-2,TGTGCCAGCAGCCCACAGGCGGGACTAGCGGGAGCGACCTACGAGCAGTACTTC,CASSPQAGLAGATYEQYF
TRBJ2-2,-,-,TRBV20-1,TGCAGTGCTAGTAGCGGAGCGAACACCGGGGAGCTGTTTTTT,CSASSGANTGELFF
TRBJ2-7,-,-,TRBV3-1,TGCGCCAGCAGCCAAGATAATTCAGGGGCCGCCAATGAGCAGTACTTC,CASSQDNSGAANEQYF
TRBJ2-3,-,-,TRBV5-1,TGCGCCAGCAGGGAGAACCCCAGCACAGATACGCAGTATTTT,CASRENPSTDTQYF
TRBJ2-3,-,-,TRBV4-1,TGCGCCAGCAGCCATTCTTCTTCTGGCGGCTCCACAGATACGCAGTATTTT,CASSHSSSGGSTDTQYF
TRBJ2-5,-,TRBD2,TRBV7-6,TGTGCCAGCAGCTTAGCGTCACTAGCGGGGGGTGAGCAGTACTTC,CASSLASLAGGEQYF
TRBJ2-7,once,TRBD1,TRBV25-1,TGTGCCAACAGACAGGGTTTCTCGGGCGAGCAGTACTTC,CANRQGFSGEQYF
TRBJ2-5,-,TRBD2,TRBV6-5,TGTGCCAGCGGAAGGGAGGGAGGCGAAGAGACCCAGTACTTC,CASGREGGEETQYF
TRBJ2-2,-,-,TRBV3-1,TGTGCCAGCAGTTTGGCAACCGGGGAGCTGTTTTTT,CASSLATGELFF
TRBJ2-1,-,TRBD2,TRBV3-1,TGTGCCAGCAGCCTAGGTGGACTAGCGGGGGAGGGCGCCTACAATGAGCAGTTCTTC,CASSLGGLAGEGAYNEQFF
TRBJ1-1,few,-,TRBV29-1,TGCAGCGTTAGTGAAGACATCTACACTGAAGCTTTCTTT,CSVSEDIYTEAFF
TRBJ2-1,few,TRBD2,TRBV7-2,TGTGCCAGCAGCTTAGTGCCCAGCGGGAGGGTCCATGAGCAGTTCTTC,CASSLVPSGRVHEQFF
TRBJ1-6,-,-,TRBV10-2,TGCGCCAGCAGGGCCGTTGATAATTCACCCCTCCACTTT,CASRAVDNSPLHF
TRBJ2-3,-,TRBD2,TRBV14,TGTGCCAGCAGTTCCGAGGGACTAGCCGCCCGGGCAGATACGCAGTATTTT,CASSSEGLAARADTQYF
TRBJ2-2,-,TRBD2,TRBV4-2,TGTGCCAGCAGCCAAGGGACCGGGACTAGGGGAAGCGGGGAGCTGTTTTTT,CASSQGTGTRGSGELFF
TRBJ1-1,few,-,TRBV9,TGTGCCAGCAGCGTACAAGGGGCAGAAGCTTTCTTT,CASSVQGAEAFF
TRBJ2-3,few,-,TRBV28,TGTGCCAGCAGTTTCGGCGGGGGCCTAACAGATACGCAGTATTTT,CASSFGGGLTDTQYF
TRBJ2-5,many,TRBD2,TRBV28,TGTGCCAGTTCTAGCGGGGGTGAGACCCAGTACTTC,CASSSGGETQYF
TRBJ2-7,-,TRBD2,TRBV24-1,TGTGCCACCAGTGACCCGGGACTAGCGGGGGACAATGAGCAGTACTTC,CATSDPGLAGDNEQYF
TRBJ2-1,few,TRBD2,TRBV3-1,TGTGCCAGCAGCCAAGATGGACTAGGACGCAATGAGCAGTTCTTC,CASSQDGLGRNEQFF
TRBJ2-5,many,TRBD1,TRBV25-1,TGTGCCAGTGCCTTGGACAGGCCGAGAGAGACCCAGTACTTC,CASALDRPRETQYF
TRBJ2-7,few,-,TRBV6-2/TRBV6-3,TGTGCCAGCAGTGATCCCTTTAGGGACTCCTACGAGCAGTACTTC,CASSDPFRDSYEQYF
TRBJ1-6,many,-,TRBV6-6,TGTGCCAGCAGTACGGCCGCGGGAATCGGTGGTTCACCCCTCCACTTT,CASSTAAGIGGSPLHF
TRBJ2-3,-,-,TRBV4-1,TGCGCCAGCAGCCCCAACCGCGTCCGGACAGACTTGAATGCGCAGTATTTT,CASSPNRVRTDLNAQYF
TRBJ1-6,-,TRBD1,TRBV4-1,TGCGCCAGCAGCCAGGGACAGGGAGTTCCCTATAATTCACCCCTCCACTTT,CASSQGQGVPYNSPLHF
TRBJ2-7,few,TRBD1,TRBV7-9,TGTGCCAGCAGCCCAGTGGTCGGGACAGGGGACCTCGAGCAGTACTTC,CASSPVVGTGDLEQYF
TRBJ1-1,-,TRBD1,TRBV29-1,TGCAGCGTTGAAGCTGGGACAGGGGTAACTGAAGCTTTCTTT,CSVEAGTGVTEAFF
TRBJ2-7,-,TRBD2,TRBV7-2,TGTGCCAGCAGCCCATCCCGGACTAGCGGGGCCCTATCCTACGAGCAGTACTTC,CASSPSRTSGALSYEQYF
TRBJ1-1,few,TRBD1,TRBV7-9,TGTGCCAGCAGCCACCCTCAGGGGGTGAACACTGAAGCTTTCTTT,CASSHPQGVNTEAFF
TRBJ1-1,-,-,TRBV3-1,TGCGCCAGCAGCCGAGAAATGCGGACCTGGGGCACTGAAGCTTTCTTT,CASSREMRTWGTEAFF
TRBJ2-3,many,-,TRBV12-3/TRBV12-4,TGTGCCAGCAGTTTTCTGCCCGCCTCTAACACAGATACGCAGTATTTT,CASSFLPASNTDTQYF
TRBJ2-1,-,TRBD2,TRBV24-1,TGTGCCACCAGTGAATCAGCGGGAGCTGAGCAGTTCTTC,CATSESAGAEQFF
TRBJ1-2,-,-,TRBV15,TGTGCCACCAGCAGAGATAGCCAGGGGAGCTATGGCTACACCTTC,CATSRDSQGSYGYTF
TRBJ1-4,-,-,TRBV20-1,TGCAGTGCTAGAGACGAACTGAGGGGGAGTGGGAATTTGGAAAAACTGTTTTTT,CSARDELRGSGNLEKLFF
TRBJ1-5,-,-,TRBV27,TGTGCCAGCAGCTTACTCGGGACGGGGGGCAATCAGCCCCAGCATTTT,CASSLLGTGGNQPQHF
TRBJ2-5,-,TRBD2,TRBV7-8,TGTGCCAGCAGCTTCCTAGCGGGGGGGCGAGAGACCCAGTACTTC,CASSFLAGGRETQYF
TRBJ1-2,-,-,TRBV4-2,TGTGCCAGCAGCCAAGATTTCCAGGGCCGCTATGGCTACACCTTC,CASSQDFQGRYGYTF